This T cell receptor (beta chain) was obtained from a study of T cells expressing NK-cell markers. Overall study: Sorted CD3+CD56+NKG2C+, CD3+CD56+NKG2C- and CD3+CD56-NKG2C+ T cells supplied TCR beta repertoires. The sequencing cohort of eight donors included seven HCMV-seropositive individuals and one seronegative individual.

Worth noting for this clonotype: The target antigen is unknown.

Regarding the study as a whole: In a group of about six donors, dominant NKG2C+ clonotypes represented about 1.0-7.5% of CD8+ T cells. Clones of NKG2C+ T cells that had expanded were of unclear HCMV specificity.

TCRdb reanalyzed the 5' RACE reads and collapses them to one entry per CDR3 protein, without DNA. The sample shows 350,000 to 400,000 distinct CDR3 sequences, and around a tenth sits with its ten largest clones. Sequences were obtained from blood T cells: a sorted CD56 or NKG2C T cell subset, CD4+ or CD8+ T cells, or bulk PBMC T cells (not recorded which). This TCR derives from a woman aged 45-60 years in good health.

The CDR3 reads CASSVGGRDLYGYTF. This rearrangement joins TRBV9 to TRBJ1-2; TCRdb's D gene call, TRBD1, goes unchecked for lack of DNA. Per the germline V gene, CDR1 is SGDLS and CDR2 is YYNGEE. The CDR3 has 15 residues.